The 4 T cell receptor beta chains below were found in one sample sequenced in a study of T cell changes during pregnancy in multiple sclerosis. TCRdb's copy holds only in-frame clones and misses some; the assay was immunoSEQ multiplex PCR. The sample has some 36,000 clones, roughly 90% seen once. The material sequenced was CD4+ T cells from peripheral blood mononuclear cells, taken in the second trimester of pregnancy. Receptor source: a female donor with multiple sclerosis, enrolled in a pregnancy study.

The CDR3 DNA reads as TGCGCCAGCAGCAGGACTAGCGGGAGGGATAATGAGCAGTTCTTC. Its translation is CASSRTSGRDNEQFF. The chain employs TRBV5-1 and TRBJ2-1; 15 bases are a match to TRBD2. V was clipped by 4 bases and J by 7 bases; unmatched bases: 3. The V gene's germline CDR1 is SGHRS and CDR2 YFSETQ. This CDR3 region has 15 residues.

The V gene is TRBV9, the J gene TRBJ2-7, with D maybe TRBD1 (5 bases). V shed 5 bases and J shed 7 bases, with 10 bases lying between them. This CDR3 region has 11 residues. Germline V gene sequence: CDR1 SGDLS, CDR2 YYNGEE. DNA of the CDR3: TGTGCCAGCAGTCAGGGTGGTGAGCAGTACTTC. Protein product: CASSQGGEQYF. The whole variable domain, remainder taken from reference TRBV9 and TRBJ2-7, is DSGVTQTPKHLITATGQRVTLRCSPRSGDLSVYWYQQSLDQGLQFLIQYYNGEERAKGNILERFSAQQFPDLHSELNLSSLELGDSALYFCASSQGGEQYFGPGTRLTVT.

This chain links TRBV18 with TRBJ2-1, with 7 positions matching TRBD1. The CDR3 is 15 amino acids. Per the germline V gene, CDR1 is KGHSH and CDR2 is LQKENI. With 1 base clipped from V and 6 bases from J, the junction kept 6 bases outside the gene matches. The CDR3 protein is CASSPRDRVVNEQFF. CDR3 nucleotide sequence: TGTGCCAGCTCACCACGTGACAGGGTGGTCAATGAGCAGTTCTTC.

The V call is TRBV29-1, the J call TRBJ2-7; 12 bases fit TRBD1. The CDR3 extends over 16 amino acids. The V gene's germline CDR1 is SQVTM and CDR2 ANQGSEA. Unmatched junction bases numbered 9, after V lost 4 bases and J lost 2 bases. For the CDR3, the DNA is TGCAGCGTTGGGGGACAGGGGGCCACCCACACCTACGAGCAGTACTTC. This encodes CSVGGQGATHTYEQYF.